This T cell receptor beta chain was found in a study of T cells after posttransplantation cyclophosphamide. Method: immunoSEQ multiplex PCR; TCRdb's copy keeps in-frame clones and lacks some. This table holds approximately 30,000 clones, roughly 89% found once. Germline V CDR1 and CDR2: SGHVS, FNYEAQ. The ends were cut back, 5 bases at V and 8 bases at J, with 19 bases in the middle. The CDR3 is 16 residues long. The TCR was taken from a man aged 50 to 59. The source material was PBMCs. This sequence joins TRBV7-6 and TRBJ1-6; weak D call: TRBD1 (6 bases). The DNA of the CDR3 is TGTGCCAGCAGCCTTACAACAGGGAGCACCTATTCACCCCTCCACTTT. Protein product: CASSLTTGSTYSPLHF. The variable domain in full, with the rest retrieved from reference TRBV7-6 and TRBJ1-6, is GAGVSQSPRYKVTKRGQDVALRCDPISGHVSLYWYRQALGQGPEFLTYFNYEAQQDKSGLPNDRFSAERPEGSISTLTIQRTEQRDSAMYRCASSLTTGSTYSPLHFGNGTRLTVT.